This T cell receptor (beta chain) was recovered during a study of T cell responses to AZD1222 COVID-19 vaccine. Whole-study results and caveats: It should be noted that donors were predominantly white British and more often female, and clonal diversity was possibly underestimated. Vaccine-associated CD4 TCRs ranged over spike, dominating at 160-218 and 743-854.

The data were produced by immunoSEQ multiplex PCR, yet TCRdb's version contains in-frame clones alone and is incomplete. The data contain about 75,000 clones, approximately 89% of them singletons. Concerning this clone itself: The antigen is not known.

V was trimmed by 4 bases and J by 0 bases, leaving 15 bases between them. This CDR3 is built from 16 residues. From germline, CDR1 is LNHDA and CDR2 SQIVND (reference sequence). The receptor was isolated from an adult who received the MenACWY meningococcal vaccine as a control. The J gene is TRBJ2-5, the V gene TRBV19, with a tentative D call TRBD2 (6 bases). The sequencing used peripheral blood, collected 28 days after the second dose of the MenACWY control vaccine. CDR3 sequence: CASSNPGGVDQETQYF. The CDR3 coding sequence is TGTGCCAGTAGTAACCCAGGCGGGGTAGACCAAGAGACCCAGTACTTC.